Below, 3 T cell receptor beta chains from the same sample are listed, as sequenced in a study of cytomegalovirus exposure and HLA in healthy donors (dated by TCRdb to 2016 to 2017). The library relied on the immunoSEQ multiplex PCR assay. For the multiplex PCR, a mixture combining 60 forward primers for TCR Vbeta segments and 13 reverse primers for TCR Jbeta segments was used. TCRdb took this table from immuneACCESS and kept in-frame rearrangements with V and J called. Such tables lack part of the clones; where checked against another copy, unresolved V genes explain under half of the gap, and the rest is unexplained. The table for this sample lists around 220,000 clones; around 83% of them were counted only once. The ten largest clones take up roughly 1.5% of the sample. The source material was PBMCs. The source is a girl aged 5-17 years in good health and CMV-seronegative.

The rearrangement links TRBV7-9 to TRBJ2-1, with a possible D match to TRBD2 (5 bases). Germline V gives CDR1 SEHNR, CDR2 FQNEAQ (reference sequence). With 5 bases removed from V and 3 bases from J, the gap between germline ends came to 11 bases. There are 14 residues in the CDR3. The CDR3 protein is CASSPDGLYNEQFF. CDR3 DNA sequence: TGTGCCAGCAGCCCCGACGGACTCTACAATGAGCAGTTCTTC.

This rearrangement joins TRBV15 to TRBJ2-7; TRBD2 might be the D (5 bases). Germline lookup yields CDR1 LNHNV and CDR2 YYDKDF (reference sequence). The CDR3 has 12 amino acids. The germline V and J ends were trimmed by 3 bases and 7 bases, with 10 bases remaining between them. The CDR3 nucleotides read TGTGCCACCAGCAGGGAGGCATTGGAGCAGTACTTC. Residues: CATSREALEQYF.

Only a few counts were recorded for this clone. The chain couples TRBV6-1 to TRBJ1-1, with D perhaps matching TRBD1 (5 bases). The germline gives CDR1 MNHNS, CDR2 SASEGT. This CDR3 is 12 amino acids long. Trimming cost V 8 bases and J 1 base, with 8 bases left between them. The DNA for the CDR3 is TGTGCCAGCGGACATCCGAACACTGAAGCTTTCTTT. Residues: CASGHPNTEAFF.